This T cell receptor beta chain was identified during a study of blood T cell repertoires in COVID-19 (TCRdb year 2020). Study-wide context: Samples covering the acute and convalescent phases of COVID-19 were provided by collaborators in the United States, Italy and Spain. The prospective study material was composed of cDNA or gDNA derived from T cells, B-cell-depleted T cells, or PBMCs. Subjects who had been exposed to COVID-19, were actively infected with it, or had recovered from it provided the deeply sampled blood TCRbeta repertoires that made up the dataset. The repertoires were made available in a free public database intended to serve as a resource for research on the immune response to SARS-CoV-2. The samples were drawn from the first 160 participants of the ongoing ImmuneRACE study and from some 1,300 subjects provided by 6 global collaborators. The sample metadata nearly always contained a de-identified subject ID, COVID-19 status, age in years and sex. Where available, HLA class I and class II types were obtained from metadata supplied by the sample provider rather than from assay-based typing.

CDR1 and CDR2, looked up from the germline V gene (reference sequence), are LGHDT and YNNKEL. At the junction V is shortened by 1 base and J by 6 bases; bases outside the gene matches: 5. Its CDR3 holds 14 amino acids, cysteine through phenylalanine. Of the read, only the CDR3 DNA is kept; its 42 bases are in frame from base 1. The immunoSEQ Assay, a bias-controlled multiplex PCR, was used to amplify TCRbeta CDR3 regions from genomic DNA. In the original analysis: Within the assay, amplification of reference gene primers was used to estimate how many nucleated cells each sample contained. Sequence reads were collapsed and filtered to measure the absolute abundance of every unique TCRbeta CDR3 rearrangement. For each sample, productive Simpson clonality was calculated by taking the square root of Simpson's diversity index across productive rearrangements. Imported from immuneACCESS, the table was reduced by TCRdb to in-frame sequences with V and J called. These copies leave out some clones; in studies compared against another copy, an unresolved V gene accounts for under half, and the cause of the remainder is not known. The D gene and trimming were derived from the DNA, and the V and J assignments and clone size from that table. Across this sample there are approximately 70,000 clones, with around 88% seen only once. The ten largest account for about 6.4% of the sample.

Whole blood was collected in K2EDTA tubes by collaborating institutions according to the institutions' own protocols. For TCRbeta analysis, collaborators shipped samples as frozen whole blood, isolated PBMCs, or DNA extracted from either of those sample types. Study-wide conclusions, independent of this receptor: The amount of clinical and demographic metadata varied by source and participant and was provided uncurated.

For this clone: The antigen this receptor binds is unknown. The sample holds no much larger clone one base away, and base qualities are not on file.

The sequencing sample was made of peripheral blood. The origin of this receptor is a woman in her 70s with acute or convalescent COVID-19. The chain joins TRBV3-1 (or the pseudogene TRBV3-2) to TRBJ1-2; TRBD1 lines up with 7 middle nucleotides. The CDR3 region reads CASSQAGRGNGYTF. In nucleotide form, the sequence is TGTGCCAGCAGCCAAGCGGGCAGGGGGAATGGCTACACCTTC.